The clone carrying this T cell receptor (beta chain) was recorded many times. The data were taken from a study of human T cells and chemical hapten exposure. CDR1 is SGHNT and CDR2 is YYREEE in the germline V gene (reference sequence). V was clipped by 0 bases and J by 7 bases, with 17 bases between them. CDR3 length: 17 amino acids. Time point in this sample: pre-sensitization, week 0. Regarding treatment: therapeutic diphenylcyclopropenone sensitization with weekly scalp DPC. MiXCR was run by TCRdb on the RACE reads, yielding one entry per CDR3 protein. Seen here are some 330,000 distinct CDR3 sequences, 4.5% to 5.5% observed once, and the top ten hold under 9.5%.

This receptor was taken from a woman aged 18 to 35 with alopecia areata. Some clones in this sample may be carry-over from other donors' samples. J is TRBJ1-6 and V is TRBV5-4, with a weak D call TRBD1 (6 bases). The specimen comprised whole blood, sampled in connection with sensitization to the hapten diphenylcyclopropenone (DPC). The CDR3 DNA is TGTGCCAGCAGCTTGGGTTGGGGGGGCGCAAGAAATTCACCCCTCCACTTT. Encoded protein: CASSLGWGGARNSPLHF.